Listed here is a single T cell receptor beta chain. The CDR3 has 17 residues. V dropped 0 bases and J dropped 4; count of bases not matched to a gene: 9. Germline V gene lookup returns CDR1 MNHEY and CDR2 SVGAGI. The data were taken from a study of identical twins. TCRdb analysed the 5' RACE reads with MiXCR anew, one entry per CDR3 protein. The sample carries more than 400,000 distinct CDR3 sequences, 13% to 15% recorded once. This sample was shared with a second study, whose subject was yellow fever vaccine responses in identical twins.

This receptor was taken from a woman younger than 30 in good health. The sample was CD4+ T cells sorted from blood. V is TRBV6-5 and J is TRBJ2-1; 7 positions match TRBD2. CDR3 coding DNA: TGTGCCAGCAGTTACTCGAAGGCGGGAGTCCCATACAATGAGCAGTTCTTC. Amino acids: CASSYSKAGVPYNEQFF.